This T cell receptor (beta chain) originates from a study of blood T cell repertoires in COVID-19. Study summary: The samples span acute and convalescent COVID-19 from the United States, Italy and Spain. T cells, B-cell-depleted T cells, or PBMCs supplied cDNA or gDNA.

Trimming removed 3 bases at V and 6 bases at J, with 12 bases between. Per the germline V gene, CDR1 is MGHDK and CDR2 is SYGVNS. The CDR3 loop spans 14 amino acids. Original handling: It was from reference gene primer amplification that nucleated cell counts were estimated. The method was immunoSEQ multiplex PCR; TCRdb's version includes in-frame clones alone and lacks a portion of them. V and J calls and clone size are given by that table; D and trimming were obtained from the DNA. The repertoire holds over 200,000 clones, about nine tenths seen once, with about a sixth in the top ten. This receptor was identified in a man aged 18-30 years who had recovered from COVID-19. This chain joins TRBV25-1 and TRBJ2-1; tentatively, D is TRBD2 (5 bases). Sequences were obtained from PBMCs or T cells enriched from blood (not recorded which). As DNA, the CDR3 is TGTGCCAGCAGTGAGGCCTTAGCGAGCAATGAGCAGTTCTTC. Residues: CASSEALASNEQFF. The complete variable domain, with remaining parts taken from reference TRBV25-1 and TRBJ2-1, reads EADIYQTPRYLVIGTGKKITLECSQTMGHDKMYWYQQDPGMELHLIHYSYGVNSTEKGDLSSESTVSRIRTEHFPLTLESARPSHTSQYLCASSEALASNEQFFGPGTRLTVL.